This T cell receptor beta chain was documented in a study of shared clonotypes between healthy human individuals (dated by TCRdb to 2019 to 2021). Background for the entire study: A few men and two women, aged 18 to 49 years, made up the cohort. Each donor's leukapheresis produced roughly between roughly 0.85 and 10 billion PBMCs. For each donor, CD4 naive and CD4 memory were each given three plates, CD8 naive was given two plates, and CD8 memory was given one plate. To increase sequencing depth and limit assay-specific biases, TCR repertoire library preparation and sequencing were carried out by different laboratories using diverse techniques. To estimate repertoire size and how much clonotype sharing occurs between individuals, the study deeply sequenced the blood TCR repertoires of several healthy adults.

Using the deep immunoSEQ assay, multiplex PCR amplified TCR CDR3 regions from genomic DNA. Extracted genomic DNA from each cell subset was spread evenly across all wells of several immunoSEQ 96-well plates, with each plate serving as a replicate. For sorted subsets, roughly 190 ng of genomic DNA, equivalent to around 29,000 T cell genomes, went into each replicate PCR. Purified libraries were quantified with a Qubit 3.0 fluorometer, sized on a Bioanalyzer 2100, and re-quantified with the KAPA Library Quantification kit. Each immunoSEQ 96-well plate was sequenced on its own single-read 150-cycle Illumina NextSeq 550 flow cell. The study's processing was this. Because the immunoSEQ output included only junctional sequences and no quality scores, the filtering could not be the same as the filtering used for full-length reads. Sequences were annotated with PyIR, a Python wrapper for IgBLAST v1.9, and V/J genes and CDR3 were assigned using IMGT germline references. Reads were removed for weak V/J assignments (E-value above 1e-6), missing CDR3, stop codons, out-of-frame junctions, or ambiguous translated residues. V3J clonotypes were defined as sequences sharing an identical inferred V gene, J gene, and CDR3 amino acid sequence. To compute the percentage overlap between repertoires, the number of shared unique clonotypes was divided by the size of the smaller repertoire. Repertoire richness was assessed with RTK rarefaction, the Chao1 estimator, and Recon v2.1 estimates of unobserved clonotypes. Generation probabilities for all TCRbeta clonotypes obtained by the gDNA method from four donors were computed using OLGA. The clones in this table, taken by TCRdb from immuneACCESS, are in-frame only. Not every clone is retained; where verified, under half of the shortfall comes from an unresolved V gene, and the cause of the rest is unknown. D and trimming come from the DNA, and the V and J calls and clone size come from that table. Across this sample there are more than 500,000 clones, with 85% to 95% seen only once. The top ten constitute around 0.11% of the sample.

Concerning this clone: Its specific antigen is unknown. Base qualities are not provided; no much larger clone lies one nucleotide away.

CD8 naive samples consisted of CD45RO-negative cells that were positively selected for CCR7, yielding a CD45RA+CCR7+ population without TemRA cells. The donors were healthy, HIV-negative adults who had no recently reported acute infections or vaccinations. Only Caucasian adults living in Nashville, Tennessee, USA were represented among the donors. Blood was obtained by leukapheresis, after which PBMCs were separated by Ficoll-Histopaque density gradient centrifugation and cryopreserved in liquid nitrogen vapor phase. Analytical flow cytometry was used to check the purity and quantity of every magnetically sorted T cell population. Genomic DNA was isolated from every sorted fraction and measured by UV absorbance on a Nanodrop 2000c. What the work shows at the level of the full study, not this receptor alone: Clonotypes shared by all four sorted-subset donors showed higher generation probabilities than non-shared clonotypes. Approximately 4.8% of naive CD4, more than 3% of naive CD8, about 2.1% of memory CD4, and 0.4% of memory CD8 clonotypes were shared across several donors. Rarefaction of sorted-subset datasets indicated incomplete sequencing despite the large sequencing depth. Naive subsets generally had larger estimated clonotype richness than memory subsets. Because the study included a small number of donors, the genetic and exposure-history diversity represented was limited. Based on pairwise subsampling, the degree of clonotype sharing among donors was expected to be affected by sequencing depth. Sampling was restricted to blood, and TCR repertoires in tissue are likely to differ from TCR repertoires in blood.

CDR3 length: 14 amino acids, cysteine to phenylalanine. Only CDR3 DNA is held: 42 bases, read in frame from base 1. Sequences MNHEY (CDR1) and SMNVEV (CDR2) are obtained from the germline V gene (reference sequence). V and J are trimmed by 8 bases and 4 bases, and the gene matches miss 3 bases of the junction. The clonotype originates from a woman aged 25 to 45 in good health. The sequencing sample was made of naive CD8+ T cells sorted from blood. According to the study, the label for this sample's cell subset or site signals: CD45RA+CCR7+. The V and J segments used are TRBV27 and TRBJ2-2; 11 junctional bases match TRBD1. The sequence in DNA is TGTGCCAGCTGGACAGGGGGCATCACCGGGGAGCTGTTTTTT. It encodes CASWTGGITGELFF.